The sequence of this T cell receptor (beta chain) was determined in a study of cytotoxic CD8 clonotypes in ibrutinib-treated CLL (dated by TCRdb to 2020 to 2022). For the wider study: The cohort had around twelve relapsed/refractory and approximately 15 treatment-naive patients; some 17 were IGHV unmutated. Responses were partial in roughly 24 patients and complete in 2; after median around 65 months follow-up, about 14 stayed in remission and about twelve progressed. Response samples were obtained after a median of 12 months of treatment, with a range of roughly 6 to 40 months. On average, each sample had a few hundred thousand productive templates and more than 85,000 productive rearrangements. Longitudinal samples were obtainable from about 30% of the roughly 90 participants in the trial. Cryopreserved peripheral blood mononuclear cells were obtained before treatment, at response, and at either sustained remission or disease progression. Every sample from remission and from progressive disease was obtained while the patients were still on ibrutinib.

The research as a whole found: Lymph node repertoires were not examined, and the timing of sampling was not matched between patients in sustained remission and those whose disease progressed. Clonality increased at ibrutinib response, stayed stable in sustained remission, and fell back toward baseline at progression. Baseline clonality was found to be higher than that of age-matched healthy donors and was strongly correlated with circulating CD8+ T-cell counts. Public clonotypes were rare and either shrank or stayed stable during treatment, and the rise in clonality at ibrutinib response reflected expansion of private clonotypes.

V and J are trimmed by 0 bases and 1 base, and the gene matches miss 5 bases of the junction. The CDR3 starts with the cysteine, ends with the phenylalanine, and has 17 residues. Just CDR3 DNA is preserved here, 51 bases in frame from base 1. CDR1 and CDR2 (SGHTA, FQGNSA) derive from the germline V gene. Each clonotype received, on average, around 10x coverage in deep resolution sequencing performed on a MiSeq, where the target depth lay between 1 in 1 million and 1 in 200,000 T cells. The immunoSEQ hsTCRB Kit was used to generate the TCR beta libraries. In the authors' own workflow: Data were analyzed with ImmunoSEQ Data Assistant and ImmunoSEQ Analyzer, with V, D and J genes assigned per IMGT definitions. Clonality, with values ranging from 0 to 1, was calculated as one minus the normalized Shannon entropy of productive rearrangement frequencies. Only overrepresented clonotypes making up at least 0.05% of the repertoire of each patient were included in the public clonotype analysis. Approximately 14 age-matched healthy donor repertoires from immuneACCESS were used as controls for clonality. Imported from immuneACCESS, the table was reduced by TCRdb to in-frame sequences with V and J called. These copies leave out some clones; in studies compared against another copy, an unresolved V gene accounts for under half, and the cause of the remainder is not known. The V and J calls and the clone size are those of that table, but D and trimming were determined from the DNA. The sample table shows about 50,000 clones, and over 80% are seen once. The ten largest clones represent around 21% of the sample.

The time point label here, explained by the study, means: roughly 2 years on ibrutinib. For TCR beta library preparation, 1.5 to 2 micrograms of genomic DNA were extracted from the cryopreserved PBMCs. Longitudinal blood samples from CLL patients on ibrutinib monotherapy underwent high-throughput TCR beta sequencing. The patients took part in an open-label, single-center phase 2 trial of ibrutinib monotherapy. Regarding this clone: Its recognized antigen is unknown. No much larger clonotype is one base removed from it; base qualities were not supplied.

The receptor was derived from a human donor with chronic lymphocytic leukemia. The sequence links TRBV7-2 to TRBJ2-7, and TRBD2 matches 11 of the central bases. The sequencing here drew on PBMCs, taken after 24 months of ibrutinib treatment. The nucleotides are TGTGCCAGCAGCTTAGCGGAGGTAGCGGGAGGGTCCTACGAGCAGTACTTC. Translated, this gives CASSLAEVAGGSYEQYF.